This entry is about one T cell receptor beta chain. Its antigen is still unknown. This record comes from a study of OX40 agonist ivuxolimab in advanced cancers. Study-wide context: Patients treated during dose escalation were battling hepatocellular carcinoma, melanoma, renal cell or head and neck cancer. Anti-PD-1, anti-PD-L1 or anti-CTLA-4 therapy given earlier was allowed, and approximately 40% had some.

The germline gives CDR1 SNHLY, CDR2 FYNNEI. The CDR3 consists of 15 residues. V was pared by 6 bases and J by 7 bases, with 8 bases of the junction left unmatched. Study-wide points: The study observed clonal expansion of CD4+ and CD8+ blood T cells by week 6 at 0.1 to 3.0 mg/kg.

The data were produced by immunoSEQ multiplex PCR, yet TCRdb's version contains in-frame clones alone and is incomplete. The table has fewer than 70,000 clones, roughly 87% seen once. Baseline was the first blood sampling point, followed by cycle 4 day 1 and cycle 7 day 1. The chain links TRBV2 to TRBJ2-3, with 12 bases fitting TRBD2. The starting material was CD4+ or CD8+ T cells sorted from blood, obtained in a trial of the OX40 agonist ivuxolimab. The TCR originated in an adult with an advanced solid tumor such as melanoma, head and neck, liver or kidney cancer. CDR3 DNA: TGTGCCAGCAGGGCTAGCGGGAGGGCCGGGAATACGCAGTATTTT. Encoded protein: CASRASGRAGNTQYF.